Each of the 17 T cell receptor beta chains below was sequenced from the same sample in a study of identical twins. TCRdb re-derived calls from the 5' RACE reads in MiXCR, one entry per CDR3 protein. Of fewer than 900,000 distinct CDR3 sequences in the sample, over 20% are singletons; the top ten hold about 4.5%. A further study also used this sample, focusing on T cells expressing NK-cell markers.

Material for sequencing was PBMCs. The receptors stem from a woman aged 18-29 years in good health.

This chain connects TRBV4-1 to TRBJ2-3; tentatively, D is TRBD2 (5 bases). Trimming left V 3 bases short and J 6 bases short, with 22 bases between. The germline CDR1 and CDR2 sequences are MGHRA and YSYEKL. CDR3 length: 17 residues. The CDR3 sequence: CASSHGLLVGGADTQYF. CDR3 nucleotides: TGCGCCAGCAGCCATGGCCTACTCGTAGGAGGCGCCGATACGCAGTATTTT.

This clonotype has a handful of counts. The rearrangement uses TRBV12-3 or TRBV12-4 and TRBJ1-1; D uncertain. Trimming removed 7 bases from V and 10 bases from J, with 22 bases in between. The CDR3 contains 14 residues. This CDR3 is CASTQGQVQLGAFF. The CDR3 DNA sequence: TGTGCCAGCACCCAAGGGCAGGTACAGCTCGGAGCTTTCTTT.

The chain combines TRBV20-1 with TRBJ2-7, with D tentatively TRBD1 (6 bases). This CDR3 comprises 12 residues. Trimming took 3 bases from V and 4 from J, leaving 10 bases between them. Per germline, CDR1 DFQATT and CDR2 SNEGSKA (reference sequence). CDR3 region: CSASYGTYEQYF. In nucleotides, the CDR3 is TGCAGTGCTAGCTACGGGACATACGAGCAGTACTTC.

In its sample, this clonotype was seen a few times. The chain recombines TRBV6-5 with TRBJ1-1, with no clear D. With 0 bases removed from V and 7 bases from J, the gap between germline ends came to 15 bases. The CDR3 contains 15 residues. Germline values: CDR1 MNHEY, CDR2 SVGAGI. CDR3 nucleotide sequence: TGTGCCAGCAGTTACTCGAGAGGAGTAGGTAGTGAAGCTTTCTTT. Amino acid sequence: CASSYSRGVGSEAFF.

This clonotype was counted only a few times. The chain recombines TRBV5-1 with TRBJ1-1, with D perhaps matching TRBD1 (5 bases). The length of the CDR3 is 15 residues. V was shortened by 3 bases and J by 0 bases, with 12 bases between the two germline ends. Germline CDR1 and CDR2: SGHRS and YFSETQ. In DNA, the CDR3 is TGCGCCAGCAGCTCAGAGGGGAATTTGAACACTGAAGCTTTCTTT. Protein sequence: CASSSEGNLNTEAFF.

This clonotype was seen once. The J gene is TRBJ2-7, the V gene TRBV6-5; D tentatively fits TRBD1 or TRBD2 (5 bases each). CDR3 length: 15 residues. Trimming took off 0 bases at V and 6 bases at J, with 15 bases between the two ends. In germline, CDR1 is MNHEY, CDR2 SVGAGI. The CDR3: CASSYSGPPKGEQYF. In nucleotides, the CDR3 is TGTGCCAGCAGTTACTCGGGACCGCCGAAAGGCGAGCAGTACTTC.

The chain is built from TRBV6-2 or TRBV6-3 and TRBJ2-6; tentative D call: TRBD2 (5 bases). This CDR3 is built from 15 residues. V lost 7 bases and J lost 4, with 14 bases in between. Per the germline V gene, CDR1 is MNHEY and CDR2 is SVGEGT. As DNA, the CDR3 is TGTGCCAGCACGAAGGCACTAGGCGGGGCCAACGTCCTGACTTTC. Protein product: CASTKALGGANVLTF.

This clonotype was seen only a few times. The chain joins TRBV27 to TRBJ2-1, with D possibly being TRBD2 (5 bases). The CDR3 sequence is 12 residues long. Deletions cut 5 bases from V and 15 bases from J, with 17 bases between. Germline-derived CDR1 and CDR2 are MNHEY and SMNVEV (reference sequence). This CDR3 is CASSAFGLPLFF. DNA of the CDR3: TGTGCCAGCAGTGCCTTTGGACTGCCGCTGTTCTTC.

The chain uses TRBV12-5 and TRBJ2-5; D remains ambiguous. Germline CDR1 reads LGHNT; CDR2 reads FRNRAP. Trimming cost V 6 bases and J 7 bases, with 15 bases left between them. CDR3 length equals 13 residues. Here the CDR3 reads CASGSDTGGTQYF. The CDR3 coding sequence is TGTGCTAGTGGCTCCGACACGGGTGGGACCCAGTACTTC.

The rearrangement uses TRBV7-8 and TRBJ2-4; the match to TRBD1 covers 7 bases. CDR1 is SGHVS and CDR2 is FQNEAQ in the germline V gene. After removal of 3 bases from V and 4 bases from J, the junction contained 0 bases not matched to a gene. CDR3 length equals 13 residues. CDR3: CASSLGQKNIQYF. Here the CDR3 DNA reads TGTGCCAGCAGCTTGGGACAGAAAAACATTCAGTACTTC.

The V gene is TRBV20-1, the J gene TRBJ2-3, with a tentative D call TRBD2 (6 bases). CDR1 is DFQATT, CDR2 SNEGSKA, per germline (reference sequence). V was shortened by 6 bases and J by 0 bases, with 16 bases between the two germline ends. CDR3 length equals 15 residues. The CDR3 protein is CSASLFGGSTDTQYF. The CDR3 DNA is TGCAGTGCCAGCCTGTTCGGGGGAAGCACAGATACGCAGTATTTT.

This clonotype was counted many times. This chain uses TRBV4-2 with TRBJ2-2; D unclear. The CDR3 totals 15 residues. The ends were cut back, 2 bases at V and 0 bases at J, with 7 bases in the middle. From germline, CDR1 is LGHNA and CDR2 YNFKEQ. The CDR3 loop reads CASSQHSSNTGELFF. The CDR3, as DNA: TGTGCCAGCAGCCAACACAGCTCGAACACCGGGGAGCTGTTTTTT.

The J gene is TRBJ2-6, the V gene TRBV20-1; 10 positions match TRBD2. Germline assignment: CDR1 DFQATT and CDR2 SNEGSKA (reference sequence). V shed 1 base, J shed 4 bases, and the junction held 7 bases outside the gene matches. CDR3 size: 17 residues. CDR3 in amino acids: CSARALAGVSGANVLTF. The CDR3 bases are TGCAGTGCTAGAGCCCTAGCGGGAGTGTCCGGGGCCAACGTCCTGACTTTC.

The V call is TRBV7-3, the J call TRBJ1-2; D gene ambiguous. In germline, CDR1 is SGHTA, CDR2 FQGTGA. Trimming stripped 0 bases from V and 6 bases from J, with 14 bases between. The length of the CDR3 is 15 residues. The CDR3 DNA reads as TGTGCCAGCAGCTTAACGTCAGGTACAGACAATGGCTACACCTTC. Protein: CASSLTSGTDNGYTF.

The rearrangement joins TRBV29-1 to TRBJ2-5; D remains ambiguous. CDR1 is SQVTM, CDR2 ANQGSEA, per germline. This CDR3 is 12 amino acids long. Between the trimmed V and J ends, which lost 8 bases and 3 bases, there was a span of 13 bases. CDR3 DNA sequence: TGCAGCTCTACCCGAACGAAAGAGACCCAGTACTTC. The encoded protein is CSSTRTKETQYF.

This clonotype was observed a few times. In DNA form, the CDR3 reads TGTGCCACCTCGGAGGGTCGGGACTACCAAGAGACCCAGTACTTC. It is translated as CATSEGRDYQETQYF. This chain connects TRBV6-1 to TRBJ2-5; D is possibly TRBD2 (6 bases). Germline V lookup: CDR1 MNHNS, CDR2 SASEGT. This CDR3 has 15 residues. The ends were cut back, 10 bases at V and 0 bases at J, with 18 bases in the middle.

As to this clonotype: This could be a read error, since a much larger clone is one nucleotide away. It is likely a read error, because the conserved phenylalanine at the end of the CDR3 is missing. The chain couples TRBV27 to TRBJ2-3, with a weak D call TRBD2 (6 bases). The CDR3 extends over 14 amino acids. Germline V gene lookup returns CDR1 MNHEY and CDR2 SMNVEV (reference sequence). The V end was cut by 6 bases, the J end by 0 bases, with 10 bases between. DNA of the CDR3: TGTGCCAGCAGGCTGCGGGACAGCACAGATACGCAGTATATT. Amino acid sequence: CASRLRDSTDTQYI.